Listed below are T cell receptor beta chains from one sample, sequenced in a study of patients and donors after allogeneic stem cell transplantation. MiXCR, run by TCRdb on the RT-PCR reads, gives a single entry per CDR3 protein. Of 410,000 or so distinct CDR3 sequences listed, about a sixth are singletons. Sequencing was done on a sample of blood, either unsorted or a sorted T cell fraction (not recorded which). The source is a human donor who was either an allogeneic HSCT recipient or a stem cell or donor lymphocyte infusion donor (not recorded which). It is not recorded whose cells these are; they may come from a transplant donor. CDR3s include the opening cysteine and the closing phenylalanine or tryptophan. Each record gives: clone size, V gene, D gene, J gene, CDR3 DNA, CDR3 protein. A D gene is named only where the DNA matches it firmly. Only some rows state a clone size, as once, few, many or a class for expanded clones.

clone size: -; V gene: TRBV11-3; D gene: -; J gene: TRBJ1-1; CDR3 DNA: TGTGCCAGCAGCCCCGGCAAGTACACTGAAGCTTTCTTT; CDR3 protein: CASSPGKYTEAFF
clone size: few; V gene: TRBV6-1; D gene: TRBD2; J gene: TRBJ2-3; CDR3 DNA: TGTGCCAGCATCCCCGTCGGGGGGGCAGCAGATACGCAGTATTTT; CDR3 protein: CASIPVGGAADTQYF
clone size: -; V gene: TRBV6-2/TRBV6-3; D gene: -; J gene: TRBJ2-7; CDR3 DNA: TGTGCCAGCAGAGAACACCTGTCCGACGAGCAGTACTTC; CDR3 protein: CASREHLSDEQYF
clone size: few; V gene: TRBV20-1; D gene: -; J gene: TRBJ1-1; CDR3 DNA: TGCAGTGCCCCTCAGGGGTCGCGGACCTCGGACAAAGCTTTCTTT; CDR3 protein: CSAPQGSRTSDKAFF
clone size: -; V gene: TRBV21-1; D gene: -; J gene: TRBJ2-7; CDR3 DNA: TGTGCCAGCCCCGCTCCGCAGTACTTC; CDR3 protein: CASPAPQYF
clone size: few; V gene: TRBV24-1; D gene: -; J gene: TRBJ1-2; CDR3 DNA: TGTGCCACCAGTGATGACCGAATAGGCTATGGCTACACCTTC; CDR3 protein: CATSDDRIGYGYTF
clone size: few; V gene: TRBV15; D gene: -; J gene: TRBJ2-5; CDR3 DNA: TGTGCCACCAGCAGGGTCGAGTTGTTCCAAGAGACCCAGTACTTC; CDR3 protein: CATSRVELFQETQYF
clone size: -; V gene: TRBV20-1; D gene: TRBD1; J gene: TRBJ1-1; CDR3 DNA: TGCAGTGCTAGGGGGACAGGGATGAACACTGAAGCTTTCTTT; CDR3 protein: CSARGTGMNTEAFF
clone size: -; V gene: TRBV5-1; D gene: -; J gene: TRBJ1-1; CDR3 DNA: TGCGCCAGCAGCTTGAAGAGGGGCGAGAGGACTGAAGCTTTCTTT; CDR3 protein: CASSLKRGERTEAFF
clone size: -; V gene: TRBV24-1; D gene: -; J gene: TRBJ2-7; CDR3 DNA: TGTGCCACCATGACTCCCGAGCAGTACTTC; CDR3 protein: CATMTPEQYF
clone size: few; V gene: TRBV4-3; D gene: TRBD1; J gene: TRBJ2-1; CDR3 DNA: TGCGCCAGCAGCCAAGATCCTCCGGACAGGGGGGAGTTCTTC; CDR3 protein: CASSQDPPDRGEFF
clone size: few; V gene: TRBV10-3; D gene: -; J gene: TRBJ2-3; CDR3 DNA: TGTGCCATCAGTGTGGCGTCCCGCACAGATACGCAGTATTTT; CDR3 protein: CAISVASRTDTQYF
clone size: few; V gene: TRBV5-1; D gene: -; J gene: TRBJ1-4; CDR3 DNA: TGCGCCAGCAATCCCTCCGGCCGACATAATGAAAAACTGTTTTTT; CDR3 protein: CASNPSGRHNEKLFF
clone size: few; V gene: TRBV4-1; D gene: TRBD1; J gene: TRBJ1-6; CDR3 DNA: TGCGCCAGCAGCCAAGAGGGGACAGCGAATTCACCCCTCCACTTT; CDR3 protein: CASSQEGTANSPLHF
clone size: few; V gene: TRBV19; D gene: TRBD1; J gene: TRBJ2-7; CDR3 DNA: TGTGCCAGTAGTACTGGACAGGGGGGATACGAGCAGTACTTC; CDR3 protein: CASSTGQGGYEQYF
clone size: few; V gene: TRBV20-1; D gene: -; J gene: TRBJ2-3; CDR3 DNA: TGCGTTGCTAGAGCGCGCAGGGGCGTCGGCACAGATACGCAGTATTTT; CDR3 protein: CVARARRGVGTDTQYF
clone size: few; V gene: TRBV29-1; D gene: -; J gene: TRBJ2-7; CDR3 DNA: TGCAGCGTAGAAATGACGGCTCCCTCCTTGGGTTACGAGCAGTACTTC; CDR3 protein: CSVEMTAPSLGYEQYF
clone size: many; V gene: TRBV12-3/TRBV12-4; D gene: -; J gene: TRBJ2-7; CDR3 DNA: TGTGCCAGCAGTTTCGGGGGTAACTCCTACGAGCAGTACTTC; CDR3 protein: CASSFGGNSYEQYF
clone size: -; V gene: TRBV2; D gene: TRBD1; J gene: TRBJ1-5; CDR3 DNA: TGTGCCAGCAGTGAAGATAAGGGGGCCCATCAGCCCCAGCATTTT; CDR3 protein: CASSEDKGAHQPQHF
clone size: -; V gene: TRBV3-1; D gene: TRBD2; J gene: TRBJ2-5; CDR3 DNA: TGTGCCAGCAGCCAAGTCATTAGCGGGAGAAGAGAGACCCAGTACTTC; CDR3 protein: CASSQVISGRRETQYF
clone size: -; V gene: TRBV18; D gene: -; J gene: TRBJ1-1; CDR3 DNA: TGTGCCAGCTCACCAGGGGTGAGGCGGCGTGCCACTGAAGCTTTCTTT; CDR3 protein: CASSPGVRRRATEAFF
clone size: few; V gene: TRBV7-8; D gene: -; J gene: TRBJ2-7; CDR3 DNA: TGTGCCAGCAGCTACTCTAAGGTGTACGAGCAGTACTTC; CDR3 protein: CASSYSKVYEQYF
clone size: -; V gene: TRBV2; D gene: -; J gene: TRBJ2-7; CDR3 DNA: TGTGCCAGCAGGGGCCAGGGGTTTAGAGGAGTTTACGAGCAGTACTTC; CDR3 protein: CASRGQGFRGVYEQYF
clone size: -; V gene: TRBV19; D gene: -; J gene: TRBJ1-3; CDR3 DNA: TGTGCCAGTAGTATTGCTTGGGTCTCTGGAAACACCATATATTTT; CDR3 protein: CASSIAWVSGNTIYF
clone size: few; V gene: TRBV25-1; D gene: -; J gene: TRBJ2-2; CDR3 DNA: TGTGCCAGCAGTGAAAGGGGGGTCTTCACCGGGGAGCTGTTTTTT; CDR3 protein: CASSERGVFTGELFF
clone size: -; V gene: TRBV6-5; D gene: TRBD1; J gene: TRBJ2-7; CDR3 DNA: TGTGCCAGCAGTTTCGACAGGGGGCGGGCCTACGAGCAGTACTTC; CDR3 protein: CASSFDRGRAYEQYF
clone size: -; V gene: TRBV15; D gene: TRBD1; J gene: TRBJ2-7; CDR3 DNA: TGTGCCACCAGCCCTCGGGCAGGGGGCATTCGGGAGCAGTACTTC; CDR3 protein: CATSPRAGGIREQYF
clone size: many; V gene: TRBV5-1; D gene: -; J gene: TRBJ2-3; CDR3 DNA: TGCGCCAGCAGCACGACTATCCCGGAGACAGATACGCAGTATTTT; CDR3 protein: CASSTTIPETDTQYF
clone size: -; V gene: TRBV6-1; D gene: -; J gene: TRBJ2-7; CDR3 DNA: TGTGCCACCTTGCCGGCGGAAGCCCCCGAGCAGTACTTC; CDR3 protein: CATLPAEAPEQYF
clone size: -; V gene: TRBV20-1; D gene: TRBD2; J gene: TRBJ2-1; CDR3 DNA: TGCAGTGCTAGATTGCCCCTTCCTAGCGGGAGGAATGAGCAGTTCTTC; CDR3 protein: CSARLPLPSGRNEQFF
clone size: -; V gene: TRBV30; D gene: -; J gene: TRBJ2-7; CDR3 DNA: TGTGCCTGTTCAACCAGGGACGAGCAGTACTTC; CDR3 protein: CACSTRDEQYF
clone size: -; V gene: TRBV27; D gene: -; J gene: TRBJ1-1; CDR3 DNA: TGTGCCAGCAGTCCTTGGACACCCGGAGGCAACACTGAAGCTTTCTTT; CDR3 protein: CASSPWTPGGNTEAFF
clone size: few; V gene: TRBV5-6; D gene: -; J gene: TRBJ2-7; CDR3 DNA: TGTGCCAGCAGTACGGGCATTTCTGGGGTGCAGTACTTC; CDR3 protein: CASSTGISGVQYF
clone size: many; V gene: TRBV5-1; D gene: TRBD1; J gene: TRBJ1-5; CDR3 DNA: TGCGCCAGCAGCTTGGAAGGGGGCGCCCAGCATTTT; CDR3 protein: CASSLEGGAQHF